This entry lists 30 T cell receptor beta chains sequenced from one sample in a study of T-cell reconstitution after alpha-beta-depleted transplantation in children. The TCRbeta library was prepared with unique molecular identifiers. TCRdb itself ran the PCR reads through MiXCR, one entry per CDR3 protein. The sample holds 180,000 or so distinct CDR3 sequences, roughly 6.3% seen once. The specimen was PBMCs, collected before TCRalphabeta/CD19-depleted stem cell transplant. These receptors were taken from a girl less than two years old with combined immunodeficiency, due to receive a stem cell transplant.

This clonotype appeared many times. The CDR3 region has the DNA TGCGCCAGCAGCCTTCGGACAAGTTTAACCGGGGAGCTGTTTTTT. This translates into CASSLRTSLTGELFF. The rearrangement links TRBV5-1 to TRBJ2-2, with a tentative D call TRBD1 (5 bases). Germline V gene sequence: CDR1 SGHRS, CDR2 YFSETQ. Trimming shortened V by 4 bases and J by 5 bases, and 15 bases separated the two germline ends. This CDR3 is built from 15 residues.

The sample holds many counts of this clonotype. The J gene is TRBJ2-7, the V gene TRBV9; 12 positions agree with TRBD1. The trim removed 4 bases at V and 1 base at J, leaving 3 bases unmatched. Germline V gene data show CDR1 as SGDLS and CDR2 as YYNGEE. The CDR3 loop spans 15 amino acids. The CDR3 loop is CASSPGQGASYEQYF. The DNA of the CDR3 is TGTGCCAGCAGCCCGGGACAGGGGGCTTCCTACGAGCAGTACTTC.

This clonotype was seen repeatedly, ten times or more. The V gene is TRBV5-6, the J gene TRBJ2-5; maybe TRBD1 (5 bases). From germline, CDR1 is SGHDT and CDR2 YYEEEE. The CDR3 is made up of 16 amino acids. V gave up 3 bases and J gave up 1 base, with 16 bases separating them. The CDR3 reads CASSSRSWGSQETQYF. As DNA, the CDR3 is TGTGCCAGCAGCTCCCGCTCGTGGGGCTCCCAAGAGACCCAGTACTTC.

Note on this clonotype: A read error may explain this, as a much larger clone is one base away. The chain carries TRBV12-3 or TRBV12-4 and TRBJ1-5, with D possibly matching TRBD1 (5 bases). The CDR3 runs 15 residues. CDR3 sequence: CTSSLGAGYNQPQHF. The CDR3 coding sequence is TGTACCAGCAGTTTAGGAGCAGGGTACAATCAGCCCCAGCATTTT.

This clonotype was recorded at least ten times. The CDR3 coding sequence is TGTGCCAGCAGCTCCCGACTAGTGGCAGATACGCAGTATTTT. It codes for CASSSRLVADTQYF. The chain carries TRBV7-9 and TRBJ2-3, with D possibly TRBD2 on 6 matching bases. V lost 4 bases to trimming and J lost 4 bases, with 12 bases between them. The CDR3 covers 14 residues. Germline V gene lookup returns CDR1 SEHNR and CDR2 FQNEAQ (reference sequence).

This clonotype was recorded many times. CDR3 sequence: CASRKQGGETQYF. In DNA, the CDR3 is TGTGCCAGCAGAAAACAGGGGGGAGAGACCCAGTACTTC. The chain combines TRBV28 with TRBJ2-5; 8 nucleotides agree with TRBD1. The germline V gene has CDR1 MDHEN and CDR2 SYDVKM. The CDR3 extends over 13 amino acids. J lost 4 bases, V lost 6 bases, and 4 bases had no gene match.

There are many counts of this clonotype. The V and J genes are TRBV5-1 and TRBJ2-2; D ambiguous. Between the trimmed V and J ends, which lost 2 bases and 6 bases, there was a span of 14 bases. Per the germline V gene, CDR1 is SGHRS and CDR2 is YFSETQ. This CDR3 is 15 amino acids long. CDR3 nucleotides: TGCGCCAGCAGCTTCCCGGGTGTGCGACCCGGGGAGCTGTTTTTT. Its protein is CASSFPGVRPGELFF.

This clonotype occurred many times. The genes are TRBV12-3 or TRBV12-4 and TRBJ2-6; tentative D call: TRBD1 (6 bases). The CDR3 is 19 residues long. Trimming pared 7 bases from V and 1 base from J, leaving 23 bases between. CDR3 in DNA: TGTGCCAGCACCCTGGGGGCCGGGACGGATTATTCTGGGGCCAACGTCCTGACTTTC. Residues: CASTLGAGTDYSGANVLTF.

This clonotype was seen ten or more times. The chain recombines TRBV5-1 with TRBJ2-3, with D perhaps matching TRBD1 (6 bases). CDR3 length equals 14 residues. Germline V CDR1 and CDR2: SGHRS, YFSETQ. The germline V and J ends were trimmed by 5 bases and 2 bases, with 12 bases remaining between them. Here the CDR3 reads CASSFRGVTDTQYF. CDR3 DNA sequence: TGCGCCAGCAGTTTCAGGGGAGTCACAGATACGCAGTATTTT. The full variable domain, in which reference TRBV5-1 and TRBJ2-3 provide the parts outside the CDR3, is KAGVTQTPRYLIKTRGQQVTLSCSPISGHRSVSWYQQTPGQGLQFLFEYFSETQRNKGNFPGRFSGRQFSNSRSEMNVSTLELGDSALYLCASSFRGVTDTQYFGPGTRLTVL.

This clonotype was observed at least ten times. V gene TRBV20-1 combines with J gene TRBJ2-4; TRBD1 is a possible D gene (5 bases). In germline, CDR1 is DFQATT, CDR2 SNEGSKA (reference sequence). V gave up 2 bases and J gave up 6 bases, with 5 bases separating them. The CDR3 is made up of 11 amino acids. The CDR3 spells CSARQGNIQYF. In DNA form, the CDR3 reads TGCAGTGCTAGACAGGGAAACATTCAGTACTTC.

This clonotype was found a few times. CDR3 loop: CASSFVAGGDEQFF. The CDR3 region has the DNA TGTGCCAGCAGCTTCGTTGCGGGGGGGGATGAGCAGTTCTTC. The chain joins TRBV7-9 to TRBJ2-1, with 9 positions matching TRBD2. Trimming at V came to 3 bases and at J to 8 bases, leaving 5 bases not matched to a gene. The germline V gene encodes CDR1 SEHNR and CDR2 FQNEAQ (reference sequence). The CDR3 runs to 14 residues.

This clonotype was detected ten times or more. V gene TRBV7-8 combines with J gene TRBJ2-7; D may be TRBD2 (6 bases). V lost 5 bases, J lost 5 bases, and 16 bases lay in between. The CDR3 runs to 14 residues. Germline V gene sequence: CDR1 SGHVS, CDR2 FQNEAQ. The CDR3 region is CASSRMGGINEQYF. In nucleotides, the CDR3 is TGTGCCAGCAGCCGAATGGGCGGGATCAACGAGCAGTACTTC.

This clonotype showed up many times. The CDR3 loop reads CSVVSGAYEQYF. CDR3 in DNA: TGCAGCGTGGTAAGCGGGGCGTACGAGCAGTACTTC. The V call is TRBV29-1, the J call TRBJ2-7; TRBD2 matches 7 bases. Trimming at V came to 6 bases and at J to 4 bases, leaving 6 bases not matched to a gene. This CDR3 comprises 12 residues. Germline assignment: CDR1 SQVTM and CDR2 ANQGSEA.

This clonotype was recorded many times. The rearrangement links TRBV7-9 to TRBJ2-7, with 10 bases aligning to TRBD2. After removal of 5 bases from V and 3 bases from J, the junction contained 7 bases not matched to a gene. Germline CDR1 SEHNR, CDR2 FQNEAQ (reference sequence). The CDR3 contains 15 residues. For the CDR3, the DNA is TGTGCCAGCAGCCGGAGCGGGGGGGCTTTCTACGAGCAGTACTTC. Residues: CASSRSGGAFYEQYF.

This clonotype has ten or more counts. The V gene is TRBV4-1, the J gene TRBJ1-2, with 8 bases aligning to TRBD1. V lost 1 base to trimming and J lost 0 bases; unmatched junction nucleotides: 1. The CDR3 loop spans 15 amino acids. Germline CDR1 MGHRA, CDR2 YSYEKL. Here the CDR3 reads CASSQADRANYGYTF. The CDR3 coding sequence is TGCGCCAGCAGCCAAGCGGACAGGGCTAACTATGGCTACACCTTC.

This clonotype occurred many times. The V and J genes are TRBV12-5 and TRBJ2-1; TRBD1 matches at 10 bases. After removal of 6 bases from V and 14 bases from J, the junction contained 19 bases not matched to a gene. The CDR3 has 16 residues. Germline V CDR1 and CDR2: LGHNT, FRNRAP. CDR3 sequence (DNA): TGTGCTAGTGGCCTTGCTAGGGACCCCGGGACAGGGGAAAAGTTCTTC. Protein: CASGLARDPGTGEKFF.

This clonotype was seen repeatedly, ten times or more. The CDR3 nucleotides are TGTGCCACAAGCCTTTATCTGGCAAAAGAAGAGCAGTTCTTC. The encoded protein is CATSLYLAKEEQFF. V and J are TRBV15 and TRBJ2-1, with D uncertain. From germline, CDR1 is LNHNV and CDR2 YYDKDF (reference sequence). The ends were cut back, 9 bases at V and 10 bases at J, with 22 bases in the middle. The CDR3 has 14 residues.

This clonotype was counted at least ten times. V usage is TRBV20-1 and J usage is TRBJ1-3, with D perhaps matching TRBD1 (6 bases). V lost 0 bases and J lost 0, with 12 bases in between. This CDR3 is 16 amino acids long. Germline CDR1 DFQATT, CDR2 SNEGSKA (reference sequence). CDR3 residues: CSAREKQGSSGNTIYF. The CDR3 region has the DNA TGCAGTGCTAGAGAAAAACAGGGAAGCTCTGGAAACACCATATATTTT.

This clonotype was recorded at least ten times. The chain carries TRBV10-3 and TRBJ2-1; D possibly corresponds to TRBD2 (6 bases). The CDR3 totals 14 residues. Germline-derived CDR1 and CDR2 are ENHRY and SYGVKD. Trimming removed 8 bases from V and 2 bases from J, with 13 bases in between. CDR3: CAIRQRATYNEQFF. CDR3 DNA sequence: TGTGCCATCCGTCAGCGGGCTACCTACAATGAGCAGTTCTTC.

This clonotype turned up a few times. The chain links TRBV20-1 to TRBJ2-1; 10 positions agree with TRBD2. The CDR3 extends over 15 amino acids. Germline-derived CDR1 and CDR2 are DFQATT and SNEGSKA (reference sequence). V shed 5 bases, J shed 4 bases, and the junction held 8 bases outside the gene matches. This chain's CDR3 is CSAYRTSGLYNEQFF. The CDR3, as DNA: TGCAGTGCTTACCGGACTAGCGGACTATACAATGAGCAGTTCTTC.

This clonotype has a count of ten or more. The gene calls are TRBV9 and TRBJ2-3; 9 bases align to TRBD2. There are 14 residues in the CDR3. Trimming at V came to 2 bases and at J to 3 bases, leaving 1 base not matched to a gene. The germline gives CDR1 SGDLS, CDR2 YYNGEE. CDR3: CASSVSGGTDTQYF. CDR3 sequence (DNA): TGTGCCAGCAGCGTTAGCGGGGGAACAGATACGCAGTATTTT.

This clonotype showed up many times. The chain combines TRBV2 with TRBJ2-7, with 9 bases fitting TRBD2. The length of the CDR3 is 15 residues. CDR1 and CDR2 (germline): SNHLY, FYNNEI. After removal of 5 bases from V and 2 bases from J, the junction contained 7 bases not matched to a gene. CDR3 region: CASSKPGLATYEQYF. The CDR3 DNA sequence: TGTGCCAGCAGTAAACCGGGACTAGCCACCTACGAGCAGTACTTC.

Details on this clonotype: This may come from a read error, since a much larger clone is one base off. V is TRBV3-1 and J is TRBJ2-3; D remains unclear. CDR1 is LGHDT and CDR2 is YNNKEL in the germline V gene (reference sequence). This CDR3 is 13 amino acids long. The V gene lost 0 bases and the J gene lost 6 bases, with 7 bases spanning the gap. The CDR3 region has the DNA TGTGCCAGCAGCCAAGAAGGAAGTGATACGCAGTATTTT. Translating gives CASSQEGSDTQYF.

This clonotype was found many times. The V call is TRBV6-2 or TRBV6-3, the J call TRBJ1-1; unclear D gene. The CDR3 is 15 amino acids. Germline loops: CDR1 MNHEY, CDR2 SVGEGT. Trimming stripped 6 bases from V and 3 bases from J, with 17 bases between. CDR3 bases: TGTGCCAGCAGCTCCCCGTTGGGGTTGGACACTGAAGCTTTCTTT. Protein sequence: CASSSPLGLDTEAFF.

In its sample, this clonotype was seen a few times. Written as DNA, the CDR3 is TGTGCCAGCAGCTTAGAGGGGGCCGCGATTCAAGAGACCCAGTACTTC. It is translated as CASSLEGAAIQETQYF. The chain combines TRBV7-9 with TRBJ2-5; TRBD1 aligns across 7 bases. After removal of 1 base from V and 2 bases from J, the junction contained 7 bases not matched to a gene. The CDR3 consists of 16 residues. Germline lookup yields CDR1 SEHNR and CDR2 FQNEAQ (reference sequence). Filled out from reference TRBV7-9 and TRBJ2-5, the complete variable domain reads DTGVSQNPRHKITKRGQNVTFRCDPISEHNRLYWYRQTLGQGPEFLTYFQNEAQLEKSRLLSDRFSAERPKGSFSTLEIQRTEQGDSAMYLCASSLEGAAIQETQYFGPGTRLLVL.

This clonotype was recorded at least ten times. The V and J genes are TRBV29-1 and TRBJ2-7; the D is unclear. Germline V lookup: CDR1 SQVTM, CDR2 ANQGSEA. V lost 2 bases and J 7 bases, leaving 12 bases between the germline ends. This CDR3 is built from 12 residues. The CDR3, as DNA: TGCAGCGTTGAAATCGGGCCCAGGGAGCAGTACTTC. As protein: CSVEIGPREQYF.

This clonotype was seen only a few times. This sequence joins TRBV12-3 or TRBV12-4 and TRBJ2-5, with D hard to call. Trimming removed 3 bases at V and 1 base at J, with 12 bases between. The CDR3 totals 15 residues. The CDR3 here is CASSFWARSQETQYF. CDR3 DNA sequence: TGTGCCAGCAGTTTTTGGGCCCGTAGCCAAGAGACCCAGTACTTC.

This clonotype was seen many times. This chain uses TRBV20-1 with TRBJ1-1; D unclear. V was pared by 4 bases and J by 0 bases, with 6 bases between. Germline V gene sequence: CDR1 DFQATT, CDR2 SNEGSKA (reference sequence). The CDR3 covers 12 residues. CDR3 protein: CSATEMNTEAFF. CDR3 nucleotide sequence: TGCAGTGCTACGGAAATGAACACTGAAGCTTTCTTT.

This clonotype appeared many times. The V gene is TRBV15, the J gene TRBJ2-2; TRBD2 matches 7 bases. In germline, CDR1 is LNHNV, CDR2 YYDKDF (reference sequence). The CDR3 extends over 14 amino acids. Germline trimming cut 0 bases from V and 13 bases from J; bases unmatched to any gene: 8. Here the CDR3 DNA reads TGTGCCACCAGCAGAGATTATGCCCGGGAGGTGCTGTTTTTT. Translated: CATSRDYAREVLFF.

This clonotype has at least ten counts. The chain carries TRBV5-6 and TRBJ2-1; TRBD2 agrees at 10 bases. CDR3 length: 16 residues. Germline CDR1 SGHDT, CDR2 YYEEEE. The V and J ends lost 2 bases and 7 bases, in that order; junction bases with no gene match: 9. The CDR3 reads CASSFRAGGPRNEQFF. In DNA form, the CDR3 reads TGTGCCAGCAGCTTTCGAGCGGGAGGGCCCCGGAATGAGCAGTTCTTC.